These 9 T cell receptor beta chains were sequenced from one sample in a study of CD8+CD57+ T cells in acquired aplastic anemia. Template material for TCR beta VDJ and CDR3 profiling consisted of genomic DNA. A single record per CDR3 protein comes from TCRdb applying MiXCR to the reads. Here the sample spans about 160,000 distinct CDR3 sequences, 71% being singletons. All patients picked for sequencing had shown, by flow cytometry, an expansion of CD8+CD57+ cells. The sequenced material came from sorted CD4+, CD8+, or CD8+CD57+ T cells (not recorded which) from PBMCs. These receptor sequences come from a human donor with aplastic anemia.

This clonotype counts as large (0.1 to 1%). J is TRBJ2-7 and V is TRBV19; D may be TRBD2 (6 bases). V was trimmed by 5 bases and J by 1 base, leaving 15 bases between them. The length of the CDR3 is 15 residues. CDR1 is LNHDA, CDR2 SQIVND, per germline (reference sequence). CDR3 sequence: CASSSRLEASYEQYF. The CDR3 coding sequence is TGTGCCAGTAGTTCGAGACTAGAAGCATCCTACGAGCAGTACTTC.

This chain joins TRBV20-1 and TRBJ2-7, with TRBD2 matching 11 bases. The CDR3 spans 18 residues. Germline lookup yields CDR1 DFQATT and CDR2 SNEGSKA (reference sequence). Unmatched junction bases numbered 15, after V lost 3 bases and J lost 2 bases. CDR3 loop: CSASSGTSGTFGTYEQYF. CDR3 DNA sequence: TGCAGTGCTAGCTCCGGGACTAGCGGAACCTTTGGGACCTACGAGCAGTACTTC.

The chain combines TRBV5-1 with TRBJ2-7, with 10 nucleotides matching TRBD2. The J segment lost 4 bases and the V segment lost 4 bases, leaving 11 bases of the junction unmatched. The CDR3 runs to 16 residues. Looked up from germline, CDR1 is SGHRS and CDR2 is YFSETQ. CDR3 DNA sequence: TGCGCCAGCAGCCGTCCAGGGACTAGCGAAGCTTACGAGCAGTACGTC. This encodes CASSRPGTSEAYEQYV.

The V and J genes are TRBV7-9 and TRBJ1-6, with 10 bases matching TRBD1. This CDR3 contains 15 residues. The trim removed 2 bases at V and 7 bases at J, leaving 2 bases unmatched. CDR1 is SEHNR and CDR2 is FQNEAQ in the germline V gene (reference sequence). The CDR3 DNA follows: TGTGCCAGCAGCTTATCGGGACAGGGGAATTCACCCCTCCACTTT. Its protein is CASSLSGQGNSPLHF.

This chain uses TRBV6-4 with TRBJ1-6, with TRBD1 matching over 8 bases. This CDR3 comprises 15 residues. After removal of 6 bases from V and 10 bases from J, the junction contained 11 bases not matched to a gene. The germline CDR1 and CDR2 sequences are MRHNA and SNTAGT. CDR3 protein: CASSVASGGGSPLHF. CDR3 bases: TGTGCCAGCAGCGTTGCTTCAGGGGGCGGATCACCCCTCCACTTT.

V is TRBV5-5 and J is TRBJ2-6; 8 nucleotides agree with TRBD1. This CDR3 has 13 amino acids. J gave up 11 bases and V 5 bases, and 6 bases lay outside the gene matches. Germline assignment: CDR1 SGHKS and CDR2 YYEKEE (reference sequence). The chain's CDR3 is CASRGTGAYVLTF. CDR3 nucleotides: TGTGCCAGCAGGGGGACAGGTGCTTACGTCCTGACTTTC.

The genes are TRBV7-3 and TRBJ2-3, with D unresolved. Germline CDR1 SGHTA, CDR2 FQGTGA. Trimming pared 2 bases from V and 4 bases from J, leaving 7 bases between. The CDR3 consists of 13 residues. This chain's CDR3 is CASSLAVADTQYF. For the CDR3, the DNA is TGTGCCAGCAGCTTAGCGGTGGCAGATACGCAGTATTTT.

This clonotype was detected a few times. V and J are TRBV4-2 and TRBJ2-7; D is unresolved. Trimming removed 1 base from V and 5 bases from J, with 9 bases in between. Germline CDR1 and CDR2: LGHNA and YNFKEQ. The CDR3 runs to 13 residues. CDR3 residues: CASSQGAPDEQYF. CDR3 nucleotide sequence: TGTGCCAGCAGCCAAGGGGCGCCGGACGAGCAGTACTTC.

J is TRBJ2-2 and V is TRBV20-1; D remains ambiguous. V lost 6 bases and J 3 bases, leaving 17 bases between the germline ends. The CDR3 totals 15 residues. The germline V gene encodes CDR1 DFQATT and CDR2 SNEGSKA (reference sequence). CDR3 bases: TGCAGTGCGAGGTTAGGGCTAGGTGACACCGGGGAGCTGTTTTTT. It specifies CSARLGLGDTGELFF.